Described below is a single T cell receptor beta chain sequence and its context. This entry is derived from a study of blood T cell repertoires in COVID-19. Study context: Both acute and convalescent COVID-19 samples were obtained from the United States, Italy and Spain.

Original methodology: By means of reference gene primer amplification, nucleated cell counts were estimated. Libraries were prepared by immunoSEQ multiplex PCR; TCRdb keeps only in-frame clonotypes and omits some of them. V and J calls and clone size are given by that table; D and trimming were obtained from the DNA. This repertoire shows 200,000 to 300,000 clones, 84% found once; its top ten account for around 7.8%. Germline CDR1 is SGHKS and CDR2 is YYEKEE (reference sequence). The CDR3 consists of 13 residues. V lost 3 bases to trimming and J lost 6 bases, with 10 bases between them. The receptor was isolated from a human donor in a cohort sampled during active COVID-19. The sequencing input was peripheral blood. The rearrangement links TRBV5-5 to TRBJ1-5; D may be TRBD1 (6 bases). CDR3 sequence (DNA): TGTGCCAGCAGCTGGGGGGGCCCTCAGCCCCAGCATTTT. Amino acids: CASSWGGPQPQHF.